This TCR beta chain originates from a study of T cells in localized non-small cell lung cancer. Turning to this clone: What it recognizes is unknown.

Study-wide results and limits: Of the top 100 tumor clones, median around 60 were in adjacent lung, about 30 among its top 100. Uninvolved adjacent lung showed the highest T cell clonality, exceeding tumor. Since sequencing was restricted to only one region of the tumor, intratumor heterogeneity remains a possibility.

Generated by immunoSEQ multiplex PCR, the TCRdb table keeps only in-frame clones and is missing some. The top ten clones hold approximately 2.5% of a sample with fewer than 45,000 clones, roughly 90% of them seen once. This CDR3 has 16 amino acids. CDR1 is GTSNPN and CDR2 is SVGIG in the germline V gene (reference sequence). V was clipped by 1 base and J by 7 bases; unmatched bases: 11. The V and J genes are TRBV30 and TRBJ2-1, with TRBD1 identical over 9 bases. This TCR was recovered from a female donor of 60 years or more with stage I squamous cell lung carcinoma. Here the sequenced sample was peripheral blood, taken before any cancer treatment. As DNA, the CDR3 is TGTGCCTGGAGTGCTAGGGGACAGGGAAGAGAGAATGAGCAGTTCTTC. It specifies CAWSARGQGRENEQFF.